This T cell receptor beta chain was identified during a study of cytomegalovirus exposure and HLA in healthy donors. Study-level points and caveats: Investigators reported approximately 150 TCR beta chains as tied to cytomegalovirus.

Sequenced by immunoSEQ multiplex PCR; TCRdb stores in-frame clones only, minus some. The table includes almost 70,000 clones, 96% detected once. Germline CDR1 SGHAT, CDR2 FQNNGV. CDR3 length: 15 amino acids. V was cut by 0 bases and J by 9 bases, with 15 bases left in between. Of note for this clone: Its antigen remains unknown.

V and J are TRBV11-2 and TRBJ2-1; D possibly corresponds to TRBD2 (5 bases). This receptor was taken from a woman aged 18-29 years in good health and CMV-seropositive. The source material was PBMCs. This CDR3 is CASSLESGVWAEQFF. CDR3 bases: TGTGCCAGCAGCTTAGAGAGCGGAGTGTGGGCTGAGCAGTTCTTC.